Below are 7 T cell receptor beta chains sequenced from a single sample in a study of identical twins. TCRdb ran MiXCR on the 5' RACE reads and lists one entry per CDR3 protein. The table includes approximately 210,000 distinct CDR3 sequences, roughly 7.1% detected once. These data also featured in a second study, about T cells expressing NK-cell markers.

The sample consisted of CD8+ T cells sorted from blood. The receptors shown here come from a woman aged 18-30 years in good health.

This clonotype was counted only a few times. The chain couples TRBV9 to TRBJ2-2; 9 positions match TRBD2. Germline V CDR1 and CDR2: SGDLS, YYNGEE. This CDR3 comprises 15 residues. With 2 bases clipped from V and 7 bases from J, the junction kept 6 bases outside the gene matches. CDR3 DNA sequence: TGTGCCAGCAGCGTTGGCGGGGGGGTAGGCGGGGAGCTGTTTTTT. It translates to CASSVGGGVGGELFF.

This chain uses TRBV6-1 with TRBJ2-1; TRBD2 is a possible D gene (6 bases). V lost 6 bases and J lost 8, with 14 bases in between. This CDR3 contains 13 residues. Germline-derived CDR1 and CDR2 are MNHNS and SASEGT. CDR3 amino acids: CASSPQWGDEQFF. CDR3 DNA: TGTGCCAGCAGCCCCCAGTGGGGGGATGAGCAGTTCTTC.

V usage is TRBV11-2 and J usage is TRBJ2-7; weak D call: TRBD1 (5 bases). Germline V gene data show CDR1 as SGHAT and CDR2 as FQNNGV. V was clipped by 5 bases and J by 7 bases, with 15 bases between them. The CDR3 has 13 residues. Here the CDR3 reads CASSQDTYGEQYF. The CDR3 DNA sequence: TGTGCCAGCAGCCAGGACACGTATGGGGAGCAGTACTTC.

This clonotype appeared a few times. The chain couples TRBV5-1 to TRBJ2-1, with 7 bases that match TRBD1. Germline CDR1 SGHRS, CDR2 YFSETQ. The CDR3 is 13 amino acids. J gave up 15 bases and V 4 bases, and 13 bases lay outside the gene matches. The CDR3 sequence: CASSTGQTPSSFF. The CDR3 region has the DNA TGCGCCAGCAGCACGGGACAGACACCCTCCTCGTTCTTC.

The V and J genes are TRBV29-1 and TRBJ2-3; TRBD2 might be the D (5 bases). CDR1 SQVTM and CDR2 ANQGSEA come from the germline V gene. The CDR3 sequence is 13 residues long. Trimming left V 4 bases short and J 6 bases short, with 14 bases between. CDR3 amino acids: CSVVGPWRDTQYF. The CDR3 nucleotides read TGCAGCGTTGTAGGTCCCTGGAGGGATACGCAGTATTTT.

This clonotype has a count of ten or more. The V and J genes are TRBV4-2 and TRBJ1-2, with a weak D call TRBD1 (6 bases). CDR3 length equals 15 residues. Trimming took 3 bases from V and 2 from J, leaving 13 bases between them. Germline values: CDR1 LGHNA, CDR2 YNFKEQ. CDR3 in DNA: TGTGCCAGCAGCCAGGGGGAAGGGGGAAACTATGGCTACACCTTC. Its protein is CASSQGEGGNYGYTF.

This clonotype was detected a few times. DNA for the CDR3: TGTGCCAGCAGCTCCCCGGTAGCGGGTCCCCTCCGAGATACGCAGTATTTT. Protein product: CASSSPVAGPLRDTQYF. The chain couples TRBV7-9 to TRBJ2-3; TRBD2 aligns across 7 bases. Germline trimming cut 4 bases from V and 5 bases from J; bases unmatched to any gene: 15. CDR1 SEHNR and CDR2 FQNEAQ come from the germline V gene (reference sequence). CDR3 length equals 17 residues. Looking up the rest from reference TRBV7-9 and TRBJ2-3 gives the full variable domain: DTGVSQNPRHKITKRGQNVTFRCDPISEHNRLYWYRQTLGQGPEFLTYFQNEAQLEKSRLLSDRFSAERPKGSFSTLEIQRTEQGDSAMYLCASSSPVAGPLRDTQYFGPGTRLTVL.